A selection of T cell receptor beta chains follows, all from one sample in a study of cytomegalovirus exposure and HLA in healthy donors. The method was immunoSEQ multiplex PCR; TCRdb's version includes in-frame clones alone and lacks a portion of them. The profile covers 110,000 or so clones, with 74% appearing a single time and about 4.2% taken by the ten largest. Sequenced input: PBMCs. The receptors shown here come from a woman in her thirties or forties in good health and CMV-seropositive. Each CDR3 is given with its conserved first and last residue. D genes are given only for firm matches. Only part of the rows carry a size: once, few, many, or a class if the clone is expanded.

j_call,v_call,d_call,clone_size,cdr3_nt,cdr3_aa
TRBJ2-7,TRBV4-1,TRBD1,-,TGCGCCAGCAGCCAAGTCTGGGTGGGGTTTACAGGGGGACACGAGCAGTACTTC,CASSQVWVGFTGGHEQYF
TRBJ1-5,TRBV7-8,-,once,TGTGCCAGCAGCCCCAGGGAGGGCAATCAGCCCCAGCATTTT,CASSPREGNQPQHF
TRBJ1-2,TRBV19,-,-,TGTGCCAGTACCCCCGTACCCCGGGTTGGCTACACCTTC,CASTPVPRVGYTF
TRBJ1-2,TRBV30,TRBD1,-,TGTGCCTGGGCGAGACAGGGCTATGGCTACACCTTC,CAWARQGYGYTF
TRBJ2-2,TRBV9,TRBD2,-,TGTGCCAGCAGCGTAGCGCCCAGCGGGAGTTCGTACACCGGGGAGCTGTTTTTT,CASSVAPSGSSYTGELFF
TRBJ2-2,TRBV19,-,few,TGTGCCAGTATGGAGTGGGCCGGGGAGCTGTTTTTT,CASMEWAGELFF
TRBJ2-2,TRBV9,TRBD1,-,TGTGCCAGCAGCGCCGGGACAGGGGCCACCGGGGAGCTGTTTTTT,CASSAGTGATGELFF
TRBJ1-6,TRBV7-2,-,-,TGTGCCAGCAGCGCAAGAGCGGGGGTTAATTCACCCCTCCACTTT,CASSARAGVNSPLHF
TRBJ2-5,TRBV5-1,TRBD1,once,TGCGCCAGCACTGTGGTCGGGACAGGGGAAGAGACCCAGTACTTC,CASTVVGTGEETQYF
TRBJ2-1,TRBV7-3,TRBD2,few,TGTGCCAGCAGCCTTAGGAGAGGAATGCGGCGGGGGGGCCTCTACAATGAGCAGTTCTTC,CASSLRRGMRRGGLYNEQFF
TRBJ1-2,TRBV5-4,TRBD1,-,TGTGCCAGCAGCTCCGGGACAGAGGCGACCTTTATCAACTATGGCTACACCTTC,CASSSGTEATFINYGYTF
TRBJ1-1,TRBV14,-,-,TGTGCCAGCAGCCAGCAAGGGGCAGGCACTGAAGCTTTCTTT,CASSQQGAGTEAFF
TRBJ2-5,TRBV4-1,TRBD2,-,TGCGCCAGCAGCCAATTAGCGGGGGCCCAAGAGACCCAGTACTTC,CASSQLAGAQETQYF
TRBJ1-3,TRBV30,-,-,TGTGCCTGGAGTGCAGGAGGCGGAGGAACCATATATTTT,CAWSAGGGGTIYF
TRBJ1-5,TRBV7-6,-,-,TGTGCCAGCAGCTTGGCCGGGGGTAGCAATCAGCCCCAGCATTTT,CASSLAGGSNQPQHF
TRBJ2-7,TRBV7-2,-,-,TGTGCCAGCAGCTTAGAAGGGGGCGAGCAGTACTTC,CASSLEGGEQYF
TRBJ2-1,TRBV23-1,TRBD2,-,TGCGCCAGCAGTCAAGGGACTAGCGGGAGCAATGAGCAGTTCTTC,CASSQGTSGSNEQFF
TRBJ1-2,TRBV30,-,-,TGTGCCTGGAGTACTGAGAGGGCGCGGGGCTACACCTTC,CAWSTERARGYTF
TRBJ2-7,TRBV15,TRBD1,-,TGTGCCACCAGCAGCCCGGGACAGGGCTACGAGCAGTACTTC,CATSSPGQGYEQYF
TRBJ2-2,TRBV4-2,-,once,TGTGCCAGCAGCCAAGAGGGACACCCCGGGGCCGGGGAGCTGTTTTTT,CASSQEGHPGAGELFF
TRBJ1-1,TRBV7-9,TRBD1,once,TGTGCCAGCAGCGCCGGACAGGGGGTCACTGAAGCTTTCTTT,CASSAGQGVTEAFF
TRBJ1-4,TRBV5-6,-,few,TGTGCCAGCAGCTTGGGACAGTCGGGTGAAAAACTGTTTTTT,CASSLGQSGEKLFF
TRBJ1-1,TRBV7-2,TRBD1,few,TGTGCCAGCAGGCAGACAGGGGTCGCTGAAGCTTTCTTT,CASRQTGVAEAFF